What follows is one T cell receptor beta chain and its context. This entry comes from a study of cytomegalovirus exposure and HLA in healthy donors. Study overall: There were around 390 genotyped donors. Of these, 81% fell in the genetic ancestry cluster associated with self-reported Caucasian donors.

V lost 4 bases, J lost 8 bases, and 20 bases lay in between. The CDR3 totals 15 residues. Germline lookup yields CDR1 SGHVS and CDR2 FNYEAQ. Both 60 Vbeta primers and 13 Jbeta primers went into the PCR. Some clones are missing from TCRdb's copy, which holds only in-frame ones; the method was immunoSEQ multiplex PCR. The table has some 87,000 clones, roughly 80% seen once. This clonotype originated in a woman in her forties in good health and CMV-seropositive. The chain recombines TRBV7-6 with TRBJ1-2; no firm D call. The specimen was PBMCs. CDR3 loop: CASSSKTGAPGGYTF. CDR3 DNA sequence: TGTGCCAGCAGCTCTAAGACGGGAGCTCCCGGGGGCTACACCTTC.